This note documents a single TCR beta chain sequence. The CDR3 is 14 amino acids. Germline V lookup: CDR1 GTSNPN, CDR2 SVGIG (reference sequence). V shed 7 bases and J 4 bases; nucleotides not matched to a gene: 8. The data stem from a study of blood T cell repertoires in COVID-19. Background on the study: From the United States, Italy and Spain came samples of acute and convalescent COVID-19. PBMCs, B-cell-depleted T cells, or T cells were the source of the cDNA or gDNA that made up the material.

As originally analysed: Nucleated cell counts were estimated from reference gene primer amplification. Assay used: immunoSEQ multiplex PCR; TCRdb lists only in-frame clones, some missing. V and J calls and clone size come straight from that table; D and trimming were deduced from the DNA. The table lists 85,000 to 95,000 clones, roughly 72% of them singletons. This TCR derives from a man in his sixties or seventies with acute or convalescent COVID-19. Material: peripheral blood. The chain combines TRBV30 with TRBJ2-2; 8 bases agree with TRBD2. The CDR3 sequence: CASRVAGTTGELFF. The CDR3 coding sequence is TGTGCCTCCCGGGTAGCGGGGACCACCGGGGAGCTGTTTTTT.